This T cell receptor beta chain was sequenced in a study of control samples from healthy donors and cancer patients. This clone was seen just once. The assay was immunoSEQ multiplex PCR, and TCRdb's table has in-frame clones only and misses some. Here the sample spans tens of thousands of clones, approximately 95% being singletons. The germline V gene has CDR1 SEHNR and CDR2 FQNEAQ (reference sequence). The V gene end was trimmed by 7 bases and the J gene end by 0 bases; junction bases not matched to a gene: 4. CDR3 length: 15 amino acids. The receptor's source is a woman under 40 in good health. The V gene is TRBV7-9, the J gene TRBJ2-1, with 9 bases fitting TRBD2. Material: blood. In DNA, the CDR3 is TGTGCCAGCACCGTTAGCGGGAGCTCCTACAATGAGCAGTTCTTC. It yields the protein CASTVSGSSYNEQFF.